The sequence of this T cell receptor beta chain was determined in a study of blood T cell repertoires in COVID-19. Study-wide background: Whether acute or convalescent, the COVID-19 samples came from the United States, Italy and Spain. PBMCs, B-cell-depleted T cells, or T cells were the source of the cDNA or gDNA that made up the material.

The cohort comprised adults aged 18 to 89 years residing in approximately 22 US areas. Clinical histories supplied by participants themselves formed the basis of cohort assignment. The assay was immunoSEQ multiplex PCR, and TCRdb's table has in-frame clones only and misses some. In the table there are about 270,000 clones, around 91% of which are singletons. This sequence was found in a woman under 30 who had recovered from COVID-19. What was sequenced was PBMCs or T cells enriched from blood (not recorded which).

CDR3 DNA: TGTGCCAGCAGCTTGATCCCCGGGACAGGGGAGACCCAGTACTTC. Translating it yields CASSLIPGTGETQYF. This sequence joins TRBV5-4 and TRBJ2-5, with 9 nucleotides matching TRBD1. This CDR3 comprises 15 residues. J gave up 5 bases and V 1 base, and 6 bases lay outside the gene matches. The V gene's germline CDR1 is SGHNT and CDR2 YYREEE (reference sequence).